Detailed here is one T cell receptor (beta chain). The sample is drawn from a study of T cell changes during pregnancy in multiple sclerosis. The table came from immunoSEQ multiplex PCR; TCRdb's copy has only in-frame clones and leaves some out. The sample has 40,000 or so clones, around nine tenths seen once. V gave up 6 bases and J gave up 6 bases, with 18 bases separating them. The CDR3 sequence is 14 residues long. CDR1 is SGHNT and CDR2 is YYREEE in the germline V gene (reference sequence). The sample consisted of CD4+ T cells from peripheral blood mononuclear cells, taken in the third trimester of pregnancy. The chain uses TRBV5-4 and TRBJ1-1; TRBD1 might be the D (6 bases). This TCR came from a female donor with multiple sclerosis, enrolled in a pregnancy study. For the CDR3, the DNA is TGTGCCAGCACCATAACTGGGCCAGGGGCTGAAGCTTTCTTT. This gives the protein CASTITGPGAEAFF.